Listed here is a single T cell receptor beta chain. Assay: immunoSEQ multiplex PCR; the TCRdb copy retains only in-frame clones and omits some. The table includes tens of thousands of clones, 89% detected once. The data belong to a study of OX40 agonist ivuxolimab in advanced cancers. Study-wide context: Ivuxolimab, an agonistic anti-OX40 (CD134) antibody, was given to patients. Three partial responders included one hepatocellular carcinoma patient and two cutaneous melanoma patients. Patients were roughly 83% male with ages roughly 23 to 85, mean about 60.

Sampled blood was obtained at baseline, cycle 4 day 1, and cycle 7 day 1. The CDR3 length is 18 residues. Unmatched junction bases numbered 9, after V lost 3 bases and J lost 7 bases. Germline CDR1 ENHRY, CDR2 SYGVKD. The clonotype comes from an adult with an advanced solid tumor such as melanoma, head and neck, liver or kidney cancer. Here the sequenced sample was CD4+ or CD8+ T cells sorted from blood, taken in a trial of the OX40 agonist ivuxolimab. The chain joins TRBV10-3 to TRBJ2-1; 16 bases match TRBD2. CDR3 in DNA: TGTGCCATCAGTGATTACGGGACTAGCGGGAGGGCCAGGAATGAGCAGTTCTTC. It specifies CAISDYGTSGRARNEQFF.